This T cell receptor (beta chain) was recorded in a study of early T cells in non-severe SARS-CoV-2 infection. Study background: The authors sequenced bulk RNA from unsorted whole blood, leaving chains unpaired.

The length of the CDR3 is 15 residues. V gave up 5 bases and J gave up 10 bases; unmatched junction bases: 13. In germline, CDR1 is SGHTA, CDR2 FQGNSA. Attachment of unique molecular identifiers to individual cDNA molecules was performed. TCRdb used MiXCR to reprocess the 5' RACE reads, holding one entry per CDR3 protein. The table records 77,000 or so distinct CDR3 sequences, 13% to 15% of them present only once. The rearrangement joins TRBV7-2 to TRBJ2-1; 8 positions agree with TRBD1. This receptor was obtained from an adult who was a healthcare worker with PCR-confirmed SARS-CoV-2 infection or an uninfected control (not recorded which). The specimen was whole blood, collected at baseline. The CDR3 nucleotides are TGTGCCAGCAGCGTCTCGGGGACAGGACCCCCCGAGCAGTTCTTC. Translation: CASSVSGTGPPEQFF.